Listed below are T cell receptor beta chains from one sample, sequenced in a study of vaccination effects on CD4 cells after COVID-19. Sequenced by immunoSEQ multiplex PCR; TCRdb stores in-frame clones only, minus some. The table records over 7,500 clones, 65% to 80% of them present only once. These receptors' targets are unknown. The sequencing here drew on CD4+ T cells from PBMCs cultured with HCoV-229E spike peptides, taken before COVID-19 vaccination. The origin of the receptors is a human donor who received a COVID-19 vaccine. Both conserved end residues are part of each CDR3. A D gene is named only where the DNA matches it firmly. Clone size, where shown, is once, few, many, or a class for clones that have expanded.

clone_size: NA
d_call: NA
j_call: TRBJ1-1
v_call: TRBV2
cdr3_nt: TGTGCCAGCGTGAGGGGCCGGGGAAACACTGAAGCTTTCTTT
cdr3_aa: CASVRGRGNTEAFF

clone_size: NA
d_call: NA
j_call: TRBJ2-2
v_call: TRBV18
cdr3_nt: TGTGCCAGCTCACCAGGGGAGAACACCGGGGAGCTGTTTTTT
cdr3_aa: CASSPGENTGELFF

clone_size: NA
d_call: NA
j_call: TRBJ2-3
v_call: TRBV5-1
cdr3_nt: TGCGCCAGCAGGCCCGACTTTAGCCATATGAGAGATACGCAGTATTTT
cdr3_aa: CASRPDFSHMRDTQYF

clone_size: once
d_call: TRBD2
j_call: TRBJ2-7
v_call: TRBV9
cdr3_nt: TGTGCCAGCAGCCCAAGAGCGGGGGGGCCCGACGAGCAGTACTTC
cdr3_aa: CASSPRAGGPDEQYF

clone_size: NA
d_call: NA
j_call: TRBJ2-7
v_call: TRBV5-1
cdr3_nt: TGCGCCAGCAGCAAGACGGTCGCTTCCTACGAGCAGTACTTC
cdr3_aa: CASSKTVASYEQYF

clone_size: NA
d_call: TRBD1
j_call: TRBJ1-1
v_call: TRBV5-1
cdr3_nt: TGCGCCAGCGGGAGGGGACAGGGGAACACTGAAGCTTTCTTT
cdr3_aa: CASGRGQGNTEAFF

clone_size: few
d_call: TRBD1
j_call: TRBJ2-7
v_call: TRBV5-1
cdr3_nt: TGCGCCAGCAGCTCGGGACAGGGTTTCTACGAGCAGTACTTC
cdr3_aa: CASSSGQGFYEQYF

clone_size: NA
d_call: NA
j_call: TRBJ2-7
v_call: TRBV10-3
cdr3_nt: TGTGCCATCAGTGGTCAGCCTCGTGAGGGTACCGGCTTATACGAGCAGTACTTC
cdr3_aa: CAISGQPREGTGLYEQYF

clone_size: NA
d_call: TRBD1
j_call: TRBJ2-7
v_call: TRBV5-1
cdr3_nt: TGCGCCAGCAGCGCCGGACAGGGCGAGCAGTACTTC
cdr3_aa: CASSAGQGEQYF

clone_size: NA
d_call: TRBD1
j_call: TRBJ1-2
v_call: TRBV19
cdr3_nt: TGTGCCAGTAGTATAGACAGGGGGTCCTATGGCTACACCTTC
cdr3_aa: CASSIDRGSYGYTF

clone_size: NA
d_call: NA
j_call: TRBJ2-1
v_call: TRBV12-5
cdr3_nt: TGTGCTAGTGGTAACACCCCAGGGGATGAGCAGTTCTTC
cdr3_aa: CASGNTPGDEQFF

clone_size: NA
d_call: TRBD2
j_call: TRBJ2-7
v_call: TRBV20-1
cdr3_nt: TGCAGTGCTAATGATATAGCGGGGAGATACGAGCAGTACTTC
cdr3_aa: CSANDIAGRYEQYF

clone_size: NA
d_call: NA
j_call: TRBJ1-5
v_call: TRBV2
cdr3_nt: TGTGCCAGCAGTATCAAGAGTCAGCCCCAGCATTTT
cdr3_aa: CASSIKSQPQHF

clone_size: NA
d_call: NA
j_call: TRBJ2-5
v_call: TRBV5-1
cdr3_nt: TGCGCCAGCAGCTTTGGGCAGCTCCAAGAGACCCAGTACTTC
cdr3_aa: CASSFGQLQETQYF

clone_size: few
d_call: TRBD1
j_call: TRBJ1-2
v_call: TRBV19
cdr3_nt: TGTGCCAGTAGTCCGAAGACAGGGGTTATTGAGTATGGCTACACCTTC
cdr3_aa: CASSPKTGVIEYGYTF

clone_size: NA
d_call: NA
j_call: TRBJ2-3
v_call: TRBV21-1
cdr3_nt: TGTGCCAGCAGCAAAGGACAGGGGGCAGATACGCAGTATTTT
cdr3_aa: CASSKGQGADTQYF

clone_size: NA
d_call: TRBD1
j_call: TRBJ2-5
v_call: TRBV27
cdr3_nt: TGTGCCAGCAGAAGACAGGGCCAGGATGGGACCCAGTACTTC
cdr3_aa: CASRRQGQDGTQYF

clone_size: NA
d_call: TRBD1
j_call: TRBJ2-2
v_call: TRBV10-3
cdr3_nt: TGTGCCATCAGTGAGTCTTCATGGTCGACAGGGTCCACCGGGGAGCTGTTTTTT
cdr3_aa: CAISESSWSTGSTGELFF

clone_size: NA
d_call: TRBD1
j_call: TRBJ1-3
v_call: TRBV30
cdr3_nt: TGTGCCTGGAAGGGGACAGGGGCTGGAAACACCATATATTTT
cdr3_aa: CAWKGTGAGNTIYF

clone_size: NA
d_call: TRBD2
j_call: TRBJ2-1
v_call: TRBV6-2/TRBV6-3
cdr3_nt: TGTGCCAGCAACCCGGGACTAGCGGGAGGGAATGAGCAGTTCTTC
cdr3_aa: CASNPGLAGGNEQFF

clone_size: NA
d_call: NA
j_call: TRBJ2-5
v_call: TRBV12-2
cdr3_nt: TGTGCAAGTCGCTCTCAATGCCCAGCGGGAGGGGGGGAGACCCAGTACTTC
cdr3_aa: CASRSQCPAGGGETQYF

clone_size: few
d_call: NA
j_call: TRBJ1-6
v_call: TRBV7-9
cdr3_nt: TGTGCCAGCAGCTTAGCTTACCAGATAAATTCACCCCTCCACTTT
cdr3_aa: CASSLAYQINSPLHF

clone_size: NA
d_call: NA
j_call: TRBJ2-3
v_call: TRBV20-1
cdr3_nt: TGCAGTGCTAGTGTGGGGTCGGGCTACACAGATACGCAGTATTTT
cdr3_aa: CSASVGSGYTDTQYF

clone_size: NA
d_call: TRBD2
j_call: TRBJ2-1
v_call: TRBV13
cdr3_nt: TGTGCCAGCAGCTCCCTAGGGCTAGCGGGAGTTTCGAATGAGCAGTTCTTC
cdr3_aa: CASSSLGLAGVSNEQFF

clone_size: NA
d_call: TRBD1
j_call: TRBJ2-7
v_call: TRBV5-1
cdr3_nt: TGCGCCAGCAGCCTCGGACAGGGGGCCTACGAGCAGTACTTC
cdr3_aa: CASSLGQGAYEQYF

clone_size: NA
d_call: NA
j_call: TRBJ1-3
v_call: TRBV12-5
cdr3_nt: TGTGCTAGTGGTGCCGGCGGGGGGGTTGGAAACACCATATATTTT
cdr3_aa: CASGAGGGVGNTIYF

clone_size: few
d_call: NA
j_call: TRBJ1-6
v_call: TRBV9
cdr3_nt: TGTGCCAGCAGCGTAGAAGCAGGGTTCAATTCACCCCTCCACTTT
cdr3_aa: CASSVEAGFNSPLHF

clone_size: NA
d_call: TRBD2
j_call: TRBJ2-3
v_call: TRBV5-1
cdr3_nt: TGCGCCAGCAGTCAAGCGGGGAGGTTGGATACGCAGTATTTT
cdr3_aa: CASSQAGRLDTQYF

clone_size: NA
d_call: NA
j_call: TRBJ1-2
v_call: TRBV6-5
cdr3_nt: TGTGCCAGCACCCCCGTGGCCTATGGCTACACCTTC
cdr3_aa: CASTPVAYGYTF

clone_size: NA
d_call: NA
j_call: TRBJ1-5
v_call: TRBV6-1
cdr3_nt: TGTGCCAGCAGGGACAATTACAATCAGCCCCAGCATTTT
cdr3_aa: CASRDNYNQPQHF

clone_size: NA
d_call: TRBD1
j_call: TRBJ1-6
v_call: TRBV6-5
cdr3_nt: TGTGCCAGCAGGCAGGGACAGGGGGATTCACCCCTCCACTTT
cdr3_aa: CASRQGQGDSPLHF

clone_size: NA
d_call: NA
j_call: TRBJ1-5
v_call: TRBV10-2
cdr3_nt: TGCGCCAGCAGAGCCAACGGGACATCTAATCAGCCCCAGCATTTT
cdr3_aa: CASRANGTSNQPQHF

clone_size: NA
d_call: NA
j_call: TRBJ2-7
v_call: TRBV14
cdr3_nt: TGTGCCAGCAGCCGAAGTGGTGAGCAGTACTTC
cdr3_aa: CASSRSGEQYF

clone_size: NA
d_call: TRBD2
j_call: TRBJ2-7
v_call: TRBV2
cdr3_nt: TGTGCCAGCAGTGAAACCCTGACTAGCGGGTTGACCTACGAGCAGTACTTC
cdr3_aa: CASSETLTSGLTYEQYF

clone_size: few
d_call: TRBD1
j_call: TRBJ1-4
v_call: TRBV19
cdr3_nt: TGTGCCAGTAGTGTCTCCGGGACAGGGTCCGAAAAACTGTTTTTT
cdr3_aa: CASSVSGTGSEKLFF

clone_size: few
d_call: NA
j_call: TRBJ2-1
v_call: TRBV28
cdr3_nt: TGTGCCAGCAGTTCCGGGGGCAGGGGGATGAATGAGCAGTTCTTC
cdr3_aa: CASSSGGRGMNEQFF

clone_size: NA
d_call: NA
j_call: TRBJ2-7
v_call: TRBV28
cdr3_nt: TGTGCCAGCAGTTTGGGCAGGGAGTACGAGCAGTACTTC
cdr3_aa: CASSLGREYEQYF

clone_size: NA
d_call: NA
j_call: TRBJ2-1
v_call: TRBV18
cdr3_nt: TGTGCCAGCTCACGGGAGCAAGGGAGTGAGGATGAGCAGTTCTTC
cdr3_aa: CASSREQGSEDEQFF

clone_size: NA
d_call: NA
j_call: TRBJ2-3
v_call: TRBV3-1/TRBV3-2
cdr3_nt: TGTGCCAGCACCCCAGGCCATAGAGCAGATACGCAGTATTTT
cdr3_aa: CASTPGHRADTQYF

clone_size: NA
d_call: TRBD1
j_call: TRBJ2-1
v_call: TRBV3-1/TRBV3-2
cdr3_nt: TGTGCCAGCAGCCAACGACAGGGTCGGCGAATGGATGAGCAGTTCTTC
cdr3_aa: CASSQRQGRRMDEQFF

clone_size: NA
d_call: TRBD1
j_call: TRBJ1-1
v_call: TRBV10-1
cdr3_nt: TGCGCCAGCAAGCCGGGACAGGGCGGCATGAACACTGAAGCTTTCTTT
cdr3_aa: CASKPGQGGMNTEAFF

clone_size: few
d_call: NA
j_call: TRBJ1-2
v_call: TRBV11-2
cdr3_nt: TGTGCCAGCAGCTTAGCCCGGGGGGGTGGCTACACCTTC
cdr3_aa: CASSLARGGGYTF

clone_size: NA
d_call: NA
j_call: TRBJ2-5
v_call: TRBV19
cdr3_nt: TGTGCCACCCGCGACCGTGGAGGCCCGGAGACCCAGTACTTC
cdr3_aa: CATRDRGGPETQYF

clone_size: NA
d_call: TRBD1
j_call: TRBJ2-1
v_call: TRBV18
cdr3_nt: TGTGCCAGCTCACCGGGGACAGACCTCGTATCAGGGCAGTTCTTC
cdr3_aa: CASSPGTDLVSGQFF

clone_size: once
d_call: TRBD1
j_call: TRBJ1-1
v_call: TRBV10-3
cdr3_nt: TGTGCCATCAGGGGGGACAGGGGGGGTATAAGAACTGAAGCTTTCTTT
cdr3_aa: CAIRGDRGGIRTEAFF

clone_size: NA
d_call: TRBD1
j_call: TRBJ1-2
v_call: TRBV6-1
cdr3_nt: TGTGCCAGCAGTGAAAGAGGACAGGGATTCTATGGCTACACCTTC
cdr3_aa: CASSERGQGFYGYTF

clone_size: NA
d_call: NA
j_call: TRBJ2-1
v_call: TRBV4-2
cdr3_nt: TGTGCCAGCAGCCAAGAGATGAGCGCTCGGACGAGGGAGCAGTTCTTC
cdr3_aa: CASSQEMSARTREQFF

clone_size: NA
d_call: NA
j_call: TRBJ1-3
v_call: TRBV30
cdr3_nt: TGTGCCTGGAGTGGAAGAGGTTCCTCTGGAAACACCATATATTTT
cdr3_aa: CAWSGRGSSGNTIYF

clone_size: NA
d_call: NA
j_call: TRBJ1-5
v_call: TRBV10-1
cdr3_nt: TGCGCCAGCAGTGACAGGAATCAGCCCCAGCATTTT
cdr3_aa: CASSDRNQPQHF

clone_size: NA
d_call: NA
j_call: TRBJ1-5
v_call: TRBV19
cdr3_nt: TGTGCCAGTACCAGGGAAAGTGGACAGCCCCAGCATTTT
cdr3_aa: CASTRESGQPQHF

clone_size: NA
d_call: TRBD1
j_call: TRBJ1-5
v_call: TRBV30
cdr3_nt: TGTGCCTGGCGGGACAGGGGGGGTGATCAGCCCCAGCATTTT
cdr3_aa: CAWRDRGGDQPQHF

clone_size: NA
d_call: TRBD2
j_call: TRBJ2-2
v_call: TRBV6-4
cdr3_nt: TGTGCCAGCAAGACGCTAGCGGGAGACACCGGGGAGCTGTTTTTT
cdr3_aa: CASKTLAGDTGELFF

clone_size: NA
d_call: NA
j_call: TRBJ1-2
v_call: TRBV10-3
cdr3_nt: TGTGCCATCAGTGACCACAATAAAGAGGAGGGCTATGGCTACACCTTC
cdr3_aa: CAISDHNKEEGYGYTF

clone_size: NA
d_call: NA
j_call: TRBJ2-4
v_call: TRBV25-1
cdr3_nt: TGTGCCAGCAGCCACATGTCCGGGGACATTCAGTACTTC
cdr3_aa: CASSHMSGDIQYF

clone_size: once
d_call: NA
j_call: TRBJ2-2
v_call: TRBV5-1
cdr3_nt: TGCGCCAGCAGCTTGGTGTCGGGAGCCACCGGGGAGCTGTTTTTT
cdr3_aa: CASSLVSGATGELFF

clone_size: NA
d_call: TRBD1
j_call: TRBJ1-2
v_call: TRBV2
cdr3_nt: TGTGCCAGCAGTGAAGTTCAGACAGGGGGAGGAGGCTACACCTTC
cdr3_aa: CASSEVQTGGGGYTF

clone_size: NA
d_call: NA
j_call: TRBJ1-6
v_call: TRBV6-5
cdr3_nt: TGTGCCAGCAGTACAGGGAGCGAAAATTCACCCCTCCACTTT
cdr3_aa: CASSTGSENSPLHF

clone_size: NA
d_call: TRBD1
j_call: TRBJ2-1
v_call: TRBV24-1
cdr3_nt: TGTGCCACGGGGACAGGCAATGAGCAGTTCTTC
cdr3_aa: CATGTGNEQFF

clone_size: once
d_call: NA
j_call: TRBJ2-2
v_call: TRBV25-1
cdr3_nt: TGTGCCAGCAGTGCGACAGGTTTCGCCGGGGAGCTGTTTTTT
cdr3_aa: CASSATGFAGELFF

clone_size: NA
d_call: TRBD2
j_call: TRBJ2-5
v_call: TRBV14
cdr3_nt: TGTGCCAGCAGCCAATTTAGCGGGGGGTTCCAAGAGACCCAGTACTTC
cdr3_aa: CASSQFSGGFQETQYF